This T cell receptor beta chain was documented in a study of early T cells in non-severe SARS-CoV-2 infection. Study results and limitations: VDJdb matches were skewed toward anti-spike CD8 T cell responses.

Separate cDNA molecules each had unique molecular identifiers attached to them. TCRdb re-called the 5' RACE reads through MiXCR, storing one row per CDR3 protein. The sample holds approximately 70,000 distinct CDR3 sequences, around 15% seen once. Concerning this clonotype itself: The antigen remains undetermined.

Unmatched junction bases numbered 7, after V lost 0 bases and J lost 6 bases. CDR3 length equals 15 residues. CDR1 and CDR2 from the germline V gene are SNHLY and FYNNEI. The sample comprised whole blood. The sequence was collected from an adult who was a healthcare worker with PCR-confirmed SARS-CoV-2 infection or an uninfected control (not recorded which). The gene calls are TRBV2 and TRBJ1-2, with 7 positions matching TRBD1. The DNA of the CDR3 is TGTGCCAGCAGTGAAGCGCCCGGGGACAGAGATGGCTACACCTTC. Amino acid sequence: CASSEAPGDRDGYTF.